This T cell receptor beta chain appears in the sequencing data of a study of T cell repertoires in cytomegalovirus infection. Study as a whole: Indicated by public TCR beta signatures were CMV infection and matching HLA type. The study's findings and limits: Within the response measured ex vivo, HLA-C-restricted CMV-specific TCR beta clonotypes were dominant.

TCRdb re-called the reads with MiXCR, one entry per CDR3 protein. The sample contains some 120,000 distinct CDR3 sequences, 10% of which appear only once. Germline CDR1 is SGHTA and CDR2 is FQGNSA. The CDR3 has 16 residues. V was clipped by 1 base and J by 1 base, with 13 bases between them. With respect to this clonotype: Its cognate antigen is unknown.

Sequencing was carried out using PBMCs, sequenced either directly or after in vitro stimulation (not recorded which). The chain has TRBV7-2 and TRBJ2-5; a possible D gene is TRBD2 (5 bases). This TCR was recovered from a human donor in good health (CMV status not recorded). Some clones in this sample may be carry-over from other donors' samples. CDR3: CASSLGLGRVQETQYF. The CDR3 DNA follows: TGTGCCAGCAGCTTAGGTCTTGGGCGGGTCCAAGAGACCCAGTACTTC.